The 21 T cell receptor beta chains given below trace back to one sample, sequenced in a study of blood T cell repertoires in COVID-19 (dated by TCRdb to about 2020). The method was the immunoSEQ multiplex PCR assay. The source is immuneACCESS, and TCRdb retained only in-frame sequences with V and J called. Part of the clones is not carried over; for the studies checked, unresolved V genes explain less than half of this, and the remainder is unexplained. This sample gives fewer than 350,000 clones in total; around four fifths of them show up just once. Around 4.2% of the sample rests with the top ten. Input material: peripheral blood. These receptor sequences come from a woman in her forties or fifties with active or convalescent COVID-19.

This chain uses TRBV24-1 with TRBJ2-1; D not resolved. V dropped 3 bases and J dropped 1 base, with 6 bases sitting between them. This CDR3 is 14 amino acids long. Looked up from germline, CDR1 is KGHDR and CDR2 is SFDVKD. The CDR3 sequence: CATSDERSYNEQFF. The CDR3 nucleotides are TGTGCCACCAGTGATGAGAGGTCCTACAATGAGCAGTTCTTC.

Details on this clone: Other DNA sequences of this sample code for an identical CDR3. V usage is TRBV9 and J usage is TRBJ2-3; TRBD2 aligns across 12 bases. The germline V gene has CDR1 SGDLS and CDR2 YYNGEE. Losses at the gene ends were 3 bases for V and 3 bases for J; bases not matched to a gene: 2. The length of the CDR3 is 15 residues. The CDR3 nucleotides are TGTGCCAGCAGCGCGACTAGCGGGAGAACAGATACGCAGTATTTT. Residues: CASSATSGRTDTQYF. Full variable domain (remainder filled in from reference TRBV9 and TRBJ2-3): DSGVTQTPKHLITATGQRVTLRCSPRSGDLSVYWYQQSLDQGLQFLIQYYNGEERAKGNILERFSAQQFPDLHSELNLSSLELGDSALYFCASSATSGRTDTQYFGPGTRLTVL.

The V and J genes are TRBV5-4 and TRBJ2-1; TRBD2 might be the D (5 bases). The length of the CDR3 is 15 residues. V shed 3 bases and J shed 6 bases, with 16 bases lying between them. Germline CDR1 reads SGHNT; CDR2 reads YYREEE (reference sequence). CDR3 sequence: CASSSSGKLSNEQFF. CDR3 DNA sequence: TGTGCCAGCAGCTCCTCCGGGAAGCTCAGCAATGAGCAGTTCTTC.

The chain carries TRBV20-1 and TRBJ2-7, with D possibly TRBD2 on 5 matching bases. CDR3 size: 14 residues. Germline CDR1 DFQATT, CDR2 SNEGSKA (reference sequence). Trimming removed 3 bases at V and 2 bases at J, with 14 bases between. The CDR3 nucleotides are TGCAGTGCTAGTAGTGCCCGGGATACCTACGAGCAGTACTTC. As protein: CSASSARDTYEQYF.

The CDR3 sequence: CASSRIRANTGELFF. CDR3 DNA: TGTGCCAGCAGCCGTATACGAGCGAACACCGGGGAGCTGTTTTTT. The chain links TRBV6-6 to TRBJ2-2; no firm D call. CDR3 length: 15 amino acids. V was pared by 6 bases and J by 0 bases, with 11 bases between. Germline V lookup: CDR1 MNHNY, CDR2 SVGAGI (reference sequence).

V usage is TRBV2 and J usage is TRBJ1-2; D remains ambiguous. The V gene's germline CDR1 is SNHLY and CDR2 FYNNEI. Between the trimmed V and J ends, which lost 10 bases and 8 bases, there was a span of 23 bases. CDR3 length equals 14 residues. In DNA form, the CDR3 reads TGTGCCACCGAAGCCCTTCGGTTCGAGGAGGGCTACACCTTC. Its protein product is CATEALRFEEGYTF.

V and J are TRBV7-6 and TRBJ1-5, with D perhaps matching TRBD1 (5 bases). The germline V gene has CDR1 SGHVS and CDR2 FNYEAQ. This CDR3 is 16 amino acids long. V gave up 1 base and J gave up 2 bases, with 12 bases separating them. The CDR3 protein is CASSLVPGGGNQPQHF. The CDR3 DNA sequence: TGTGCCAGCAGCTTAGTCCCCGGGGGAGGCAATCAGCCCCAGCATTTT.

The V gene is TRBV2, the J gene TRBJ1-5; D gene ambiguous. The V gene lost 3 bases and the J gene lost 4 bases, with 10 bases spanning the gap. Germline loops: CDR1 SNHLY, CDR2 FYNNEI. The CDR3 spans 14 residues. CDR3 region: CASSDKTENQPQHF. The CDR3 DNA reads TGTGCCAGCAGTGATAAGACGGAGAATCAGCCCCAGCATTTT.

The V and J genes are TRBV3-1 (or the pseudogene TRBV3-2) and TRBJ2-1; 7 bases align to TRBD1. After removal of 5 bases from V and 4 bases from J, the junction contained 11 bases not matched to a gene. Germline V gene lookup returns CDR1 LGHDT and CDR2 YNNKEL (reference sequence). The CDR3 contains 16 residues. The CDR3 region is CASSLTPGQLYNEQFF. In nucleotides, the CDR3 is TGTGCCAGCAGCTTAACCCCGGGACAGTTGTACAATGAGCAGTTCTTC.

The V and J genes are TRBV11-2 and TRBJ2-3; 7 bases align to TRBD2. The CDR3 length is 16 residues. V was pared by 1 base and J by 5 bases, with 9 bases of the junction left unmatched. Germline V gene lookup returns CDR1 SGHAT and CDR2 FQNNGV. CDR3 sequence (DNA): TGTGCCAGCAGCTTAGGCCGCGGGAGAAGGATAGATACGCAGTATTTT. The encoded protein is CASSLGRGRRIDTQYF.

This clone was seen only a few times. The chain is built from TRBV18 and TRBJ2-2; a possible D gene is TRBD2 (5 bases). Germline values: CDR1 KGHSH, CDR2 LQKENI. Trimming took 8 bases from V and 4 from J, leaving 14 bases between them. The CDR3 sequence is 14 residues long. CDR3 region: CASKWASRTGELFF. As DNA, the CDR3 is TGTGCCAGCAAATGGGCTAGCCGCACCGGGGAGCTGTTTTTT.

This chain links TRBV20-1 with TRBJ1-3; a weak D match, TRBD1 (6 bases). The germline V gene has CDR1 DFQATT and CDR2 SNEGSKA (reference sequence). The CDR3 sequence is 11 residues long. Between the trimmed V and J ends, which lost 8 bases and 8 bases, there was a span of 13 bases. For the CDR3, the DNA is TGCAGTCCCCAAAAGGGGGACACCATATATTTT. Amino acid sequence: CSPQKGDTIYF.

The rearrangement joins TRBV18 to TRBJ1-3; tentatively, D is TRBD1 (6 bases). Between the trimmed V and J ends, which lost 3 bases and 0 bases, there was a span of 9 bases. The germline V gene has CDR1 KGHSH and CDR2 LQKENI. The CDR3 is made up of 15 amino acids. CDR3 in amino acids: CASSPTGSSGNTIYF. The CDR3 DNA reads as TGTGCCAGCTCACCCACAGGGAGCTCTGGAAACACCATATATTTT.

This chain joins TRBV6-5 and TRBJ2-1, with 10 bases lining up with TRBD2. The V segment lost 6 bases and the J segment 5 bases; nucleotides outside the gene matches: 7. The germline V gene has CDR1 MNHEY and CDR2 SVGAGI. There are 15 residues in the CDR3. The CDR3 here is CASSARTSGNNEQFF. In DNA, the CDR3 is TGTGCCAGCAGCGCCCGGACTAGCGGCAACAATGAGCAGTTCTTC.

The J gene is TRBJ1-2, the V gene TRBV28, with D perhaps TRBD1 (5 bases). This CDR3 region has 13 residues. Trimming cost V 6 bases and J 6 bases, with 14 bases left between them. The V gene's germline CDR1 is MDHEN and CDR2 SYDVKM. Here the CDR3 reads CASSRGGTDGYTF. As DNA, the CDR3 is TGTGCCAGCAGCCGGGGGGGGACCGATGGCTACACCTTC.

The chain uses TRBV27 and TRBJ1-6; tentative D call: TRBD1 (6 bases). V dropped 6 bases and J dropped 3 bases, with 24 bases sitting between them. The CDR3 consists of 19 residues. Germline V gene sequence: CDR1 MNHEY, CDR2 SMNVEV (reference sequence). The CDR3 DNA follows: TGTGCCAGCAGACCGGGGGGGGGCGGAAATATGGGCTATAATTCACCCCTCCACTTT. Its protein is CASRPGGGGNMGYNSPLHF.

The V and J genes are TRBV7-8 and TRBJ2-2; 10 nucleotides agree with TRBD2. This CDR3 spans 16 amino acids. The V gene's germline CDR1 is SGHVS and CDR2 FQNEAQ. V shed 5 bases, J shed 2 bases, and the junction held 5 bases outside the gene matches. The CDR3 DNA is TGTGCCAGCAGCCTCGGACTAGCGGCTAACACCGGGGAGCTGTTTTTT. Translated, it gives CASSLGLAANTGELFF.

V gene TRBV5-5 combines with J gene TRBJ2-4; D perhaps matches TRBD1 (6 bases). Trimming cost V 4 bases and J 9 bases, with 11 bases left between them. The CDR3 has 12 amino acids. Germline values: CDR1 SGHKS, CDR2 YYEKEE (reference sequence). CDR3 region: CASSPDSGIQYF. In DNA form, the CDR3 reads TGTGCCAGCAGCCCGGACAGTGGCATTCAGTACTTC.

The rearrangement uses TRBV12-3 or TRBV12-4 and TRBJ1-2; tentative D call: TRBD1 (5 bases). The V end lost 5 bases, the J end lost 4 bases, and 11 bases lay between the germline ends. The CDR3 runs to 13 residues. CDR3 in amino acids: CASSPDSRYGYTF. The DNA of the CDR3 is TGTGCCAGCAGTCCCGACAGCCGCTATGGCTACACCTTC.

V and J are TRBV29-1 and TRBJ2-5; 10 bases are a match to TRBD2. Germline CDR1 and CDR2: SQVTM and ANQGSEA. CDR3 length equals 12 residues. J lost 5 bases, V lost 6 bases, and 3 bases had no gene match. CDR3 region: CSVGTSVETQYF. For the CDR3, the DNA is TGCAGCGTGGGGACTAGCGTGGAGACCCAGTACTTC.

The chain links TRBV3-1 (or the pseudogene TRBV3-2) to TRBJ2-3, with D maybe TRBD1 (6 bases). CDR3 length: 16 amino acids. The germline V and J ends were trimmed by 3 bases and 4 bases, with 17 bases remaining between them. Germline V gives CDR1 LGHDT, CDR2 YNNKEL (reference sequence). The CDR3 spells CASSQGQILRADTQYF. For the CDR3, the DNA is TGTGCCAGCAGCCAGGGACAAATCCTACGGGCAGATACGCAGTATTTT.